One and the same sample provided the 8 T cell receptor beta chains below, sequenced in a study of cytomegalovirus exposure and HLA in healthy donors. The PCR made use of 60 Vbeta and 13 Jbeta primers. The assay was immunoSEQ multiplex PCR, and TCRdb's table has in-frame clones only and misses some. The data contain over 130,000 clones, 82% of them singletons. Material for sequencing was PBMCs. These receptors were taken from a male donor in good health and CMV-seronegative.

The chain links TRBV6-5 to TRBJ2-2; 8 bases agree with TRBD2. The V segment lost 7 bases and the J segment 3 bases; nucleotides outside the gene matches: 4. The V gene's germline CDR1 is MNHEY and CDR2 SVGAGI. The CDR3 spans 14 residues. DNA for the CDR3: TGTGCCAGCATCTTGACTAGCGACACCGGGGAGCTGTTTTTT. It yields the protein CASILTSDTGELFF.

The chain has TRBV4-3 and TRBJ2-7; 11 bases are shared with TRBD2. V lost 3 bases to trimming and J lost 3 bases; unmatched junction nucleotides: 7. Germline-derived CDR1 and CDR2 are LGHNA and YSLEER. The CDR3 length is 16 residues. CDR3 nucleotide sequence: TGCGCCAGCAGCCAGTACCTAGCGGGAGGTCTCTACGAGCAGTACTTC. Amino acids: CASSQYLAGGLYEQYF.

This rearrangement joins TRBV5-6 to TRBJ1-1; no definite D call. In germline, CDR1 is SGHDT, CDR2 YYEEEE. Trimming cost V 0 bases and J 4 bases, with 10 bases left between them. This CDR3 is built from 14 residues. CDR3 loop: CASSLGLAGTEAFF. In DNA form, the CDR3 reads TGTGCCAGCAGCTTGGGCCTTGCGGGCACTGAAGCTTTCTTT.

J is TRBJ2-7 and V is TRBV9, with 9 bases fitting TRBD1. J gave up 5 bases and V 3 bases, and 9 bases lay outside the gene matches. CDR1 SGDLS and CDR2 YYNGEE come from the germline V gene. CDR3 length equals 15 residues. This CDR3 is CASSAPGTGTHEQYF. The CDR3 DNA is TGTGCCAGCAGCGCCCCCGGGACAGGGACCCACGAGCAGTACTTC.

The chain uses TRBV4-3 and TRBJ2-2, with D perhaps TRBD1 (6 bases). V lost 0 bases to trimming and J lost 4 bases, with 12 bases between them. The germline gives CDR1 LGHNA, CDR2 YSLEER. This CDR3 region has 16 residues. The DNA of the CDR3 is TGCGCCAGCAGCCAAGACAGGGGTGGCAGCACCGGGGAGCTGTTTTTT. It is translated as CASSQDRGGSTGELFF.

The gene calls are TRBV5-6 and TRBJ2-7; 12 bases line up with TRBD1. The CDR3 spans 17 residues. V was clipped by 0 bases and J by 2 bases; unmatched bases: 6. CDR1 and CDR2 (germline): SGHDT, YYEEEE. The chain's CDR3 is CASSLGSGQGAPYEQYF. The CDR3 nucleotides are TGTGCCAGCAGCTTGGGCTCGGGACAGGGGGCCCCCTACGAGCAGTACTTC.

The gene calls are TRBV29-1 and TRBJ1-1; D is uncertain. The CDR3 is made up of 12 amino acids. V was shortened by 8 bases and J by 4 bases, with 14 bases between the two germline ends. CDR1 and CDR2 from the germline V gene are SQVTM and ANQGSEA. CDR3 sequence (DNA): TGCAGCCCGGGGTGGGCAATCACTGAAGCTTTCTTT. Its translation is CSPGWAITEAFF.

The chain combines TRBV14 with TRBJ1-2, with D maybe TRBD1 (6 bases). This CDR3 is built from 13 residues. CDR1 and CDR2 from the germline V gene are SGHDN and FVKESK. The germline V and J ends were trimmed by 3 bases and 5 bases, with 10 bases remaining between them. The CDR3, as DNA: TGTGCCAGCAGCCAGACAGGTGTTTATGGCTACACCTTC. Translation: CASSQTGVYGYTF.